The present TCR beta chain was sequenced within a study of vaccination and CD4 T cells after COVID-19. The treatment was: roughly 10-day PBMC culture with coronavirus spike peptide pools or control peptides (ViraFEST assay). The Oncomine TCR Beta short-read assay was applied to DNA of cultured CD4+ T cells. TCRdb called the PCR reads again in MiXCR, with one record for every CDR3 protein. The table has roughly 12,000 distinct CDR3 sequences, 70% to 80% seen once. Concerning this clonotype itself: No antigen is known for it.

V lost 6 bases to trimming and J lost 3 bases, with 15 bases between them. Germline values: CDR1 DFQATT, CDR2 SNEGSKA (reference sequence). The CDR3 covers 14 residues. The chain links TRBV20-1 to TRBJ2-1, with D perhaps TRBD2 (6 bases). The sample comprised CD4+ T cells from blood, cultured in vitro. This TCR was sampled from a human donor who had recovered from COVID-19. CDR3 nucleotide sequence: TGCAGTGCCCGAGGGCGGGGCGGCTACAATGAGCAGTTCTTC. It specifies CSARGRGGYNEQFF.